A single sample gave rise to the 15 T cell receptor beta chains below, sequenced in a study of T cells expressing NK-cell markers. For each CDR3 protein, TCRdb gives one entry from its re-call of the 5' RACE reads, without DNA. Recorded for this sample: about 430,000 distinct CDR3 sequences. The specimen was blood T cells: a sorted CD56 or NKG2C T cell subset, CD4+ or CD8+ T cells, or bulk PBMC T cells (not recorded which). These receptors were collected from a woman aged 45-65 years in good health.

This chain joins TRBV29-1 and TRBJ2-3. CDR1 SQVTM and CDR2 ANQGSEA come from the germline V gene. The CDR3 consists of 16 residues. This chain's CDR3 is CSVEDVKHRSTDTQYF.

This chain joins TRBV12-3 or TRBV12-4 and TRBJ2-3; the D gene TCRdb calls, TRBD2, cannot be checked with no DNA. CDR3 size: 17 residues. The CDR3 loop is CASSLSLAGVSTDTQYF.

CDR3 protein: CASRKGTNTGELFF. The genes are TRBV4-1 and TRBJ2-2; TCRdb outputs TRBD1, but without DNA this stays unchecked. Germline V gene sequence: CDR1 MGHRA, CDR2 YSYEKL. This CDR3 has 14 amino acids.

The V call is TRBV7-6, the J call TRBJ2-1; with no DNA, the TCRdb D assignment of TRBD2 cannot be verified. Germline V gene lookup returns CDR1 SGHVS and CDR2 FNYEAQ. This CDR3 comprises 17 residues. CDR3 residues: CASSPQGGGSSYNEQFF.

The CDR3 here is CASRQGPTSRNTIYF. The rearrangement joins TRBV12-3 or TRBV12-4 to TRBJ1-3. The CDR3 is made up of 15 amino acids.

The V call is TRBV24-1, the J call TRBJ2-3. CDR3 size: 15 residues. Germline V gives CDR1 KGHDR, CDR2 SFDVKD. CDR3 sequence reads: CATSDRHLSTDTQYF.

The chain couples TRBV29-1 to TRBJ1-5. This CDR3 is built from 13 residues. Germline V CDR1 and CDR2: SQVTM, ANQGSEA. The CDR3 loop is CSANGTSNQPQHF.

The rearrangement links TRBV5-1 to TRBJ2-1; TCRdb designates TRBD1, a call that cannot be tested without DNA. CDR1 and CDR2 from the germline V gene are SGHRS and YFSETQ. CDR3 size: 14 residues. The CDR3 sequence is CASSFPSGAREQFF.

The chain employs TRBV28 and TRBJ2-5; the TCRdb call, TRBD1, lacks DNA for checking. Germline V CDR1 and CDR2: MDHEN, SYDVKM. The CDR3 extends over 17 amino acids. This CDR3 is CASSFRRGAGLTETQYF.

The rearrangement uses TRBV4-1 and TRBJ2-4; there is no DNA to check the TCRdb D call of TRBD2. Germline-derived CDR1 and CDR2 are MGHRA and YSYEKL. This CDR3 is 16 amino acids long. This chain's CDR3 is CASSQTSGGAKNIQYF.

This chain connects TRBV12-3 or TRBV12-4 to TRBJ2-2; with no DNA, the TCRdb D assignment of TRBD1 cannot be verified. The length of the CDR3 is 15 residues. CDR3 protein: CASSLNPLAAGELFF.

V is TRBV11-2 and J is TRBJ2-1; the TCRdb call, TRBD1, lacks DNA for checking. This CDR3 region has 15 residues. CDR1 SGHAT and CDR2 FQNNGV come from the germline V gene. CDR3 amino acids: CASSDRKSSYNEQFF. The full variable domain, completed using reference TRBV11-2 and TRBJ2-1, is EAGVAQSPRYKIIEKRQSVAFWCNPISGHATLYWYQQILGQGPKLLIQFQNNGVVDDSQLPKDRFSAERLKGVDSTLKIQPAKLEDSAVYLCASSDRKSSYNEQFFGPGTRLTVL.

J is TRBJ1-1 and V is TRBV29-1; TCRdb's D call of TRBD1 is untestable without DNA. This CDR3 comprises 20 residues. Germline CDR1 reads SQVTM; CDR2 reads ANQGSEA. CDR3 loop: CSAEPVKMHKPWGKDTEAFF. The variable domain in full, completed from reference TRBV29-1 and TRBJ1-1, reads SAVISQKPSRDICQRGTSLTIQCQVDSQVTMMFWYRQQPGQSLTLIATANQGSEATYESGFVIDKFPISRPNLTFSTLTVSNMSPEDSSIYLCSAEPVKMHKPWGKDTEAFFGQGTRLTVV.

The chain is built from TRBV20-1 and TRBJ2-7; there is no DNA to check the TCRdb D call of TRBD1. Germline lookup yields CDR1 DFQATT and CDR2 SNEGSKA (reference sequence). CDR3 size: 13 residues. CDR3 loop: CSATDRGTKEQYF.

The CDR3 protein is CASSFDRRSLSGNTIYF. The V call is TRBV6-5, the J call TRBJ1-3; TCRdb designates TRBD1, a call that cannot be tested without DNA. Germline CDR1 and CDR2: MNHEY and SVGAGI. This CDR3 region has 17 residues.